A selection of T cell receptor beta chains follows, all from one sample in a study of cytomegalovirus exposure and HLA in healthy donors. Profiled with immunoSEQ multiplex PCR; TCRdb holds only in-frame clones, not every one. The data show about 140,000 clones, approximately 82% seen once. The sample was PBMCs. These receptors came from a man in his thirties or forties in good health and CMV-seropositive. The CDR3 runs from the conserved cysteine through the conserved F or W. The D gene is left open where the match is weak. Expanded clones are given a class, and other clones once, few, many or no size at all.

D: TRBD1; V: TRBV7-6; size: .; J: TRBJ1-5; DNA: TGTGCCAGCAGCCTAGGCGGGACAGGCCGATTCAATCAGCCCCAGCATTTT; CDR3: CASSLGGTGRFNQPQHF
D: TRBD2; V: TRBV5-1; size: .; J: TRBJ2-5; DNA: TGCGCCAGCAGCTTCGCGGGAGGGGAGACCCAGTACTTC; CDR3: CASSFAGGETQYF
D: .; V: TRBV28; size: .; J: TRBJ2-7; DNA: TGTGCCAGCACAAAAGGGAGGCTGTGGCGGAAAGATTTATCCTACGAGCAGTACTTC; CDR3: CASTKGRLWRKDLSYEQYF
D: TRBD1; V: TRBV11-3; size: .; J: TRBJ2-7; DNA: TGTGCCAGCAGCGGGGCCGGACAGGGCTACGAGCAGTACTTC; CDR3: CASSGAGQGYEQYF
D: TRBD2; V: TRBV15; size: .; J: TRBJ2-7; DNA: TGTGCCACCAGCAGAGTGGTAGCGGGAGGAATGAACGAGCAGTACTTC; CDR3: CATSRVVAGGMNEQYF
D: TRBD2; V: TRBV5-8; size: .; J: TRBJ2-3; DNA: TGTGCCAGCAGCACGACTAGCGGGGGACCTCCTGGCACAGATACGCAGTATTTT; CDR3: CASSTTSGGPPGTDTQYF
D: .; V: TRBV6-1; size: .; J: TRBJ2-7; DNA: TGTGCCAGCGCCGGTAGCTACGAGCAGTACTTC; CDR3: CASAGSYEQYF
D: .; V: TRBV2; size: .; J: TRBJ2-6; DNA: TGTGCCAGCATTGTGAGCTCTGGGGCCAACGTCCTGACTTTC; CDR3: CASIVSSGANVLTF
D: .; V: TRBV5-1; size: .; J: TRBJ2-2; DNA: TGCGCCAGCTCCTATGGGGGGGCCAACACCGGGGAGCTGTTTTTT; CDR3: CASSYGGANTGELFF
D: TRBD1; V: TRBV18; size: .; J: TRBJ1-1; DNA: TGTGCCAGCTCACCCTCGGAGGGGGCCCCTGAAGCTTTCTTT; CDR3: CASSPSEGAPEAFF
D: .; V: TRBV7-8; size: .; J: TRBJ2-3; DNA: TGTGCCAGCAGCCTCAACCCGGGACCGGGGGGCGATACGCAGTATTTT; CDR3: CASSLNPGPGGDTQYF
D: TRBD1; V: TRBV28; size: few; J: TRBJ2-7; DNA: TGTGCCAGCAGCTTCAAGCGGACAGGGGTAACCTACGAGCAGTACTTC; CDR3: CASSFKRTGVTYEQYF
D: .; V: TRBV2; size: .; J: TRBJ1-4; DNA: TGTGCCAGCAGTGAAAGGGGGTCACCTAATGAAAAACTGTTTTTT; CDR3: CASSERGSPNEKLFF
D: TRBD1; V: TRBV13; size: few; J: TRBJ2-7; DNA: TGTGCCAGCAGCACCCGTGAAGGACAGGGGTCCTACGAGCAGTACTTC; CDR3: CASSTREGQGSYEQYF
D: .; V: TRBV7-6; size: .; J: TRBJ2-1; DNA: TGTGCCAGCAGCCCTGAACTTCGCGCCCTAACCTACAATGAGCAGTTCTTC; CDR3: CASSPELRALTYNEQFF
D: TRBD1; V: TRBV19; size: .; J: TRBJ2-1; DNA: TGTGCCAGTAGTATTGGACAGGGTGTGAATGAGCAGTTCTTC; CDR3: CASSIGQGVNEQFF
D: .; V: TRBV15; size: .; J: TRBJ2-3; DNA: TGTGCCACCAGCATTGGGTCCAGCGTAAGCACAGATACGCAGTATTTT; CDR3: CATSIGSSVSTDTQYF
D: TRBD2; V: TRBV6-6; size: .; J: TRBJ2-1; DNA: TGTGCCAGCAGTTACCCCGCGGGGGGGGTAAGGGATGAGCAGTTCTTC; CDR3: CASSYPAGGVRDEQFF
D: TRBD1; V: TRBV18; size: .; J: TRBJ1-1; DNA: TGTGCCAGCTCACCCCGTACCGGGGCAGGGGGCCGCGGCACTGAAGCTTTCTTT; CDR3: CASSPRTGAGGRGTEAFF
D: .; V: TRBV6-5; size: few; J: TRBJ1-1; DNA: TGTGCCAGCAGTTACATCGTGGAGGGCAACACTGAAGCTTTCTTT; CDR3: CASSYIVEGNTEAFF
D: .; V: TRBV5-4; size: .; J: TRBJ2-5; DNA: TGTGCCAGCAGCCGCCAGGGCAGAGTAGAGACCCAGTACTTC; CDR3: CASSRQGRVETQYF
D: .; V: TRBV7-9; size: .; J: TRBJ1-1; DNA: TGTGCCAGCAGCTTTACAGATAACACTGAAGCTTTCTTT; CDR3: CASSFTDNTEAFF
D: .; V: TRBV19; size: .; J: TRBJ2-7; DNA: TGTGCCAGTTGGAGAACGGGCGAGCAGTACTTC; CDR3: CASWRTGEQYF
D: TRBD2; V: TRBV5-1; size: once; J: TRBJ2-5; DNA: TGCGCCAGCAGCTTGGACGGAGCGGGAGATTATGAGACCCAGTACTTC; CDR3: CASSLDGAGDYETQYF
D: TRBD1; V: TRBV6-4; size: .; J: TRBJ2-7; DNA: TGTGCCAGCAGTGGGGGGGGCAGCCGGGACAGGGTCTACGAGCAGTACTTC; CDR3: CASSGGGSRDRVYEQYF
D: .; V: TRBV7-3; size: .; J: TRBJ2-1; DNA: TGTGCCAGCAGCTTAGGGCCAGGGGCGGACAATGAGCAGTTCTTC; CDR3: CASSLGPGADNEQFF
D: TRBD1; V: TRBV7-9; size: .; J: TRBJ2-7; DNA: TGTGCCAGCAGCTCAACCGACAGGGAACGGTATTCCTACGAGCAGTACTTC; CDR3: CASSSTDRERYSYEQYF
D: .; V: TRBV5-4; size: .; J: TRBJ1-3; DNA: TGTGCCAGCAGCTTGGAATCAGGCTCTGGAAACACCATATATTTT; CDR3: CASSLESGSGNTIYF